One sample yielded the 15 T cell receptor beta chains listed below, sequenced in a study of yellow fever vaccine responses in identical twins. TCRdb itself ran the RT-PCR reads through MiXCR, one entry per CDR3 protein. The sample has 12,000 or so distinct CDR3 sequences; approximately 84% are singletons. Sample: T cells from blood (PBMCs), unsorted or a sorted subset (not recorded which), taken before or after yellow fever vaccination (not recorded which). These receptors were collected from a woman aged 18-35 years who received the yellow fever vaccine.

The chain links TRBV12-3 or TRBV12-4 to TRBJ2-1; 8 bases agree with TRBD2. The junction had 9 bases not matched to a gene; V was cut back by 2 bases and J by 6 bases. This CDR3 comprises 16 residues. For the CDR3, the DNA is TGTGCCAGCAGTTTAAGGGTTAGCGGGAAAGCCAATGAGCAGTTCTTC. As protein: CASSLRVSGKANEQFF.

This sequence joins TRBV10-3 and TRBJ2-7; 7 bases fit TRBD2. V dropped 6 bases and J dropped 6; count of bases not matched to a gene: 11. From germline, CDR1 is ENHRY and CDR2 SYGVKD. The CDR3 loop spans 14 amino acids. The CDR3: CAIRETSQVGEQYF. CDR3 bases: TGTGCCATCAGGGAGACTAGCCAGGTGGGCGAGCAGTACTTC.

The chain recombines TRBV29-1 with TRBJ2-4, with 11 bases aligning to TRBD2. V shed 6 bases, J shed 6 bases, and the junction held 4 bases outside the gene matches. CDR1 and CDR2 from the germline V gene are SQVTM and ANQGSEA. This CDR3 region has 13 residues. The CDR3 region has the DNA TGCAGCGTGCGACTAGCGGGAACAAACATTCAGTACTTC. Its protein is CSVRLAGTNIQYF.

The V and J genes are TRBV5-1 and TRBJ2-1; D is possibly TRBD1 (7 bases). The V gene lost 1 base and the J gene lost 3 bases, with 17 bases spanning the gap. Per the germline V gene, CDR1 is SGHRS and CDR2 is YFSETQ. This CDR3 has 17 amino acids. The CDR3 loop is CASSLRSGQGGYNEQFF. As DNA, the CDR3 is TGCGCCAGCAGCTTGAGGAGTGGGCAGGGGGGCTACAATGAGCAGTTCTTC.

The rearrangement links TRBV25-1 to TRBJ2-7; weak D call: TRBD1 (6 bases). CDR3 length equals 14 residues. Germline CDR1 is MGHDK and CDR2 is SYGVNS. Trimming cost V 4 bases and J 5 bases, with 15 bases left between them. The CDR3 DNA reads TGTGCCAGCAGTGTGAGCAGGGGACGGGACGAGCAGTACTTC. Translating it yields CASSVSRGRDEQYF.

This clonotype occurred once. This chain connects TRBV5-1 to TRBJ2-5; D possibly corresponds to TRBD2 (6 bases). V was pared by 2 bases and J by 2 bases, with 10 bases between. Germline loops: CDR1 SGHRS, CDR2 YFSETQ. This CDR3 has 14 residues. The CDR3: CASSLLAAQETQYF. As DNA, the CDR3 is TGCGCCAGCAGCTTATTAGCGGCACAAGAGACCCAGTACTTC.

The chain combines TRBV13 with TRBJ2-7, with D tentatively TRBD1 (5 bases). Trimming removed 6 bases from V and 1 base from J, with 13 bases in between. From germline, CDR1 is PRHDT and CDR2 FYEKMQ (reference sequence). There are 14 residues in the CDR3. The CDR3 here is CASRPRAGSYEQYF. The CDR3 nucleotides read TGTGCCAGCAGACCCAGGGCAGGTTCCTACGAGCAGTACTTC.

The chain couples TRBV20-1 to TRBJ2-7, with TRBD2 matching over 8 bases. Germline CDR1 reads DFQATT; CDR2 reads SNEGSKA (reference sequence). This CDR3 comprises 14 residues. V dropped 6 bases and J dropped 5; count of bases not matched to a gene: 12. CDR3 nucleotide sequence: TGCAGTGCCACCCAGGAAAGCGGGAGTAACGAGCAGTACTTC. Residues: CSATQESGSNEQYF.

The J gene is TRBJ2-7, the V gene TRBV29-1, with D possibly matching TRBD2 (5 bases). Between the trimmed V and J ends, which lost 6 bases and 4 bases, there was a span of 13 bases. The CDR3 spans 12 residues. CDR1 and CDR2 (germline): SQVTM, ANQGSEA. Here the CDR3 DNA reads TGCAGCGTCGCCTTCGGGGTGTACGAGCAGTACTTC. Translation gives CSVAFGVYEQYF.

The chain carries TRBV2 and TRBJ2-6, with D uncertain. V was cut by 0 bases and J by 2 bases, with 11 bases left in between. Germline V gives CDR1 SNHLY, CDR2 FYNNEI. This CDR3 has 17 residues. CDR3 DNA sequence: TGTGCCAGCAGTGAAGCCAGCAGGATAGCTGGGGCCAACGTCCTGACTTTC. It translates to CASSEASRIAGANVLTF.

The CDR3 region is CASRAKIDEQYF. Here the CDR3 DNA reads TGTGCCAGCAGGGCTAAAATCGACGAGCAGTACTTC. The gene calls are TRBV12-3 or TRBV12-4 and TRBJ2-7; D unresolved. Trimming shortened V by 6 bases and J by 5 bases, and 11 bases separated the two germline ends. The CDR3 contains 12 residues.

The V gene is TRBV11-3, the J gene TRBJ2-4, with D perhaps matching TRBD2 (6 bases). This CDR3 has 12 amino acids. V was trimmed by 1 base and J by 15 bases, leaving 13 bases between them. In germline, CDR1 is SGHNT, CDR2 YENEEA. CDR3 in DNA: TGTGCCAGCAGCTTAGTCGGGGGAGGTGTGTACTTC. It is translated as CASSLVGGGVYF.

In this sample, this clonotype turned up once. The CDR3 bases are TGTGCCAGCAGTTACTCGATCGTTTACGAGCAGTACTTC. Translating it yields CASSYSIVYEQYF. This chain connects TRBV6-5 to TRBJ2-7; D gene ambiguous. This CDR3 region has 13 residues. Germline CDR1 reads MNHEY; CDR2 reads SVGAGI. Trimming took off 0 bases at V and 4 bases at J, with 7 bases between the two ends.

The chain joins TRBV4-1 to TRBJ2-7; no reliable D call. The CDR3 runs to 15 residues. Germline CDR1 MGHRA, CDR2 YSYEKL. V dropped 1 base and J dropped 3 bases, with 13 bases sitting between them. As DNA, the CDR3 is TGCGCCAGCAGCCAAGCCACGGCCTCCAACTACGAGCAGTACTTC. Its protein product is CASSQATASNYEQYF.

This clonotype appeared a single time. CDR3 amino acids: CASRRSTDTQYF. The DNA for the CDR3 is TGTGCCAGCAGAAGATCCACAGATACGCAGTATTTT. V is TRBV28 and J is TRBJ2-3; D gene unclear. The CDR3 runs 12 residues. Germline loops: CDR1 MDHEN, CDR2 SYDVKM. V was shortened by 6 bases and J by 2 bases, with 6 bases between the two germline ends.